A single sample gave rise to the 21 T cell receptor beta chains below, sequenced in a study of OX40 agonist ivuxolimab in advanced cancers. The repertoire was sequenced with immunoSEQ multiplex PCR; TCRdb's copy has only in-frame clones and lacks some. The sample lists approximately 91,000 clones, 65% to 90% seen once, with roughly 1.9% in the top ten. The material was CD4+ or CD8+ T cells sorted from blood, obtained in a trial of the OX40 agonist ivuxolimab. These receptors were collected from an adult with an advanced solid tumor such as melanoma, head and neck, liver or kidney cancer.

The chain recombines TRBV21-1 with TRBJ2-5; the table names TRBD2, a call not compared with the DNA. TRBV21-1 is deemed a pseudogene. The CDR3 length is 13 residues. CDR3 nucleotide sequence: TGTGCCAGCAGCAACCGGGGTACAGAGACCCAGTACTTC. Its protein product is CASSNRGTETQYF.

The rearrangement links TRBV11-2 to TRBJ2-5; tentative D call: TRBD1 (6 bases). The V end was cut by 3 bases, the J end by 4 bases, with 12 bases between. Germline loops: CDR1 SGHAT, CDR2 FQNNGV. This CDR3 is built from 14 residues. CDR3 loop: CASSFSPGAETQYF. The CDR3 DNA follows: TGTGCCAGCAGCTTCTCCCCAGGGGCAGAGACCCAGTACTTC.

The chain joins TRBV6-6 to TRBJ1-2, with 7 bases identical to TRBD1. J lost 7 bases, V lost 6 bases, and 8 bases had no gene match. The CDR3 contains 13 residues. CDR1 and CDR2 from the germline V gene are MNHNY and SVGAGI (reference sequence). CDR3 loop: CASRGEGAGGYTF. The CDR3 DNA follows: TGTGCCAGCAGGGGGGAGGGGGCGGGTGGCTACACCTTC.

The chain uses TRBV7-9 and TRBJ1-2; D might be TRBD1 (5 bases). Trimming pared 3 bases from V and 4 bases from J, leaving 15 bases between. The CDR3 sequence is 15 residues long. Germline V gene lookup returns CDR1 SEHNR and CDR2 FQNEAQ (reference sequence). As DNA, the CDR3 is TGTGCCAGCAGCTTTTCCGATAGGGGAGTCTATGGCTACACCTTC. It codes for CASSFSDRGVYGYTF.

This chain joins TRBV2 and TRBJ2-5; no reliable D call. V was cut by 6 bases and J by 5 bases, with 10 bases left in between. The CDR3 consists of 12 residues. Germline CDR1 SNHLY, CDR2 FYNNEI. CDR3 loop: CASREPGETQYF. The DNA for the CDR3 is TGTGCCAGCAGGGAGCCCGGGGAGACCCAGTACTTC.

This rearrangement joins TRBV19 to TRBJ1-4; tentative D call: TRBD1 (6 bases). V lost 3 bases, J lost 6 bases, and 14 bases lay in between. Germline V gives CDR1 LNHDA, CDR2 SQIVND (reference sequence). The CDR3 has 15 amino acids. The CDR3 is CASSMAGGVDEKLFF. The CDR3 DNA reads as TGTGCCAGTAGTATGGCGGGGGGCGTTGATGAAAAACTGTTTTTT.

Points on this clone: Mismatch with germline at one junction end may stem from a read error. The rearrangement links TRBV5-1 to TRBJ2-7, with 7 positions matching TRBD2. The length of the CDR3 is 14 residues. The V gene's germline CDR1 is SGHRS and CDR2 YFSETQ. The CDR3, as DNA: TGTGCCAGCAGCCCCTACCGGGGGGCCTACGAGCAGTACTTC. This encodes CASSPYRGAYEQYF.

V and J are TRBV10-3 and TRBJ2-1; D remains ambiguous. Trimming left V 3 bases short and J 7 bases short, with 7 bases between. CDR3 length equals 12 residues. Germline V gives CDR1 ENHRY, CDR2 SYGVKD. CDR3 DNA: TGTGCCATCAGTGAAAGTTTGAATGAGCAGTTCTTC. This sequence encodes CAISESLNEQFF.

Only one count was recorded for this clone. The V gene is TRBV7-2, the J gene TRBJ1-4; 7 bases fit TRBD1. V lost 4 bases to trimming and J lost 6 bases; unmatched junction nucleotides: 5. Germline V gene sequence: CDR1 SGHTA, CDR2 FQGNSA. The CDR3 has 14 residues. The CDR3 bases are TGTGCCAGCAGCTACGGGACAGCAGATGAAAAACTGTTTTTT. It encodes CASSYGTADEKLFF.

The chain carries TRBV5-4 and TRBJ2-7; tentative D call: TRBD1 (6 bases). This CDR3 spans 12 amino acids. The germline V gene has CDR1 SGHNT and CDR2 YYREEE (reference sequence). The ends were cut back, 3 bases at V and 11 bases at J, with 15 bases in the middle. The CDR3 coding sequence is TGTGCCAGCAGCTCGGATACAGGGAATAAGTACTTC. It specifies CASSSDTGNKYF.

V and J are TRBV6-5 and TRBJ1-2; unclear D gene. V gave up 6 bases and J gave up 2 bases, with 10 bases separating them. CDR3 length equals 13 residues. Germline values: CDR1 MNHEY, CDR2 SVGAGI. The CDR3 region has the DNA TGTGCCAGCAGGCCTACTCAGAACTATGGCTACACCTTC. This encodes CASRPTQNYGYTF.

This clone was seen a single time. The chain uses TRBV11-2 and TRBJ2-3, with TRBD1 matching 11 bases. Trimming at V came to 3 bases and at J to 4 bases, leaving 3 bases not matched to a gene. The CDR3 length is 15 residues. Germline V CDR1 and CDR2: SGHAT, FQNNGV. The CDR3 loop is CASSLDRGQSDTQYF. CDR3 coding DNA: TGTGCCAGCAGCTTGGACAGGGGGCAATCAGATACGCAGTATTTT.

This chain links TRBV7-2 with TRBJ2-7; no clear D gene. The CDR3 covers 15 residues. Trimming took 5 bases from V and 2 from J, leaving 16 bases between them. Germline V CDR1 and CDR2: SGHTA, FQGNSA. This CDR3 is CASSPYDAPAYEQYF. In DNA, the CDR3 is TGTGCCAGCAGCCCCTACGACGCGCCGGCCTACGAGCAGTACTTC. The variable domain in full, with the rest retrieved from reference TRBV7-2 and TRBJ2-7, is GAGVSQSPSNKVTEKGKDVELRCDPISGHTALYWYRQSLGQGLEFLIYFQGNSAPDKSGLPSDRFSAERTGGSVSTLTIQRTQQEDSAVYLCASSPYDAPAYEQYFGPGTRLTVT.

V gene TRBV2 combines with J gene TRBJ1-6, with D possibly TRBD1 on 5 matching bases. Germline CDR1 SNHLY, CDR2 FYNNEI. The CDR3 is 15 residues long. Trimming pared 3 bases from V and 5 bases from J, leaving 11 bases between. The CDR3 loop is CASSEEGFNNSPLHF. CDR3 bases: TGTGCCAGCAGTGAGGAGGGGTTTAATAATTCACCCCTCCACTTT.

In the case of this clone: Other nucleotide sequences in the sample specify the same CDR3. This sequence joins TRBV5-4 and TRBJ1-1; D might be TRBD1 (6 bases). CDR1 and CDR2 (germline): SGHNT, YYREEE (reference sequence). V was pared by 2 bases and J by 1 base, with 9 bases between. This CDR3 is built from 14 residues. CDR3 sequence reads: CASSLRGPNTEAFF. The CDR3 DNA sequence: TGTGCCAGCAGCTTACGGGGGCCGAACACTGAAGCTTTCTTT.

This chain joins TRBV11-2 and TRBJ2-3; a possible D gene is TRBD2 (6 bases). The CDR3 totals 14 residues. V gave up 7 bases and J gave up 4 bases, with 15 bases separating them. Germline values: CDR1 SGHAT, CDR2 FQNNGV. The CDR3 loop reads CASTPGGGSDTQYF. In DNA, the CDR3 is TGTGCCAGCACCCCAGGTGGAGGGTCAGATACGCAGTATTTT.

The CDR3 loop reads CASSVGGSGYYGYTF. CDR3 coding DNA: TGTGCCAGCAGCGTAGGGGGTTCAGGCTACTATGGCTACACCTTC. The chain uses TRBV9 and TRBJ1-2; D gene uncertain. From germline, CDR1 is SGDLS and CDR2 YYNGEE. The CDR3 contains 15 residues. V gave up 0 bases and J gave up 3 bases, with 12 bases separating them. The full variable domain, rest sourced from reference TRBV9 and TRBJ1-2, is DSGVTQTPKHLITATGQRVTLRCSPRSGDLSVYWYQQSLDQGLQFLIQYYNGEERAKGNILERFSAQQFPDLHSELNLSSLELGDSALYFCASSVGGSGYYGYTFGSGTRLTVV.

This clone came up once. V usage is TRBV5-1 and J usage is TRBJ1-1; tentatively, D is TRBD1 (6 bases). Germline CDR1 is SGHRS and CDR2 is YFSETQ. The CDR3 covers 13 residues. The V end lost 4 bases, the J end lost 3 bases, and 10 bases lay between the germline ends. The CDR3 loop reads CASSLNRDTEAFF. The CDR3 nucleotides are TGCGCCAGCAGCCTAAACAGGGACACTGAAGCTTTCTTT. Full variable domain (remainder filled in from reference TRBV5-1 and TRBJ1-1): KAGVTQTPRYLIKTRGQQVTLSCSPISGHRSVSWYQQTPGQGLQFLFEYFSETQRNKGNFPGRFSGRQFSNSRSEMNVSTLELGDSALYLCASSLNRDTEAFFGQGTRLTVV.

The rearrangement uses TRBV5-1 and TRBJ2-5, with 7 bases matching TRBD1. Germline CDR1 and CDR2: SGHRS and YFSETQ. Trimming at V came to 6 bases and at J to 1 base, leaving 9 bases not matched to a gene. This CDR3 has 15 amino acids. This CDR3 reads CASKALTGLQETQYF. The DNA for the CDR3 is TGCGCCAGCAAAGCTCTGACAGGGCTCCAAGAGACCCAGTACTTC.

This chain connects TRBV11-1 to TRBJ2-7; a weak D match, TRBD2 (6 bases). Trimming took off 5 bases at V and 0 bases at J, with 23 bases between the two ends. This CDR3 region has 18 residues. The V gene's germline CDR1 is SGHAT and CDR2 FQDESV (reference sequence). The CDR3 DNA reads TGTGCCAGCAGCCTTATATATCGTGGGCGGGGAAGCTCCTACGAGCAGTACTTC. As protein: CASSLIYRGRGSSYEQYF.

The gene calls are TRBV19 and TRBJ2-5, with D perhaps assigned TRBD1 or TRBD2 (5 bases each). Trimming removed 4 bases at V and 5 bases at J, with 8 bases between. The CDR3 is 12 amino acids. The germline V gene encodes CDR1 LNHDA and CDR2 SQIVND (reference sequence). CDR3 in DNA: TGTGCCAGTAGTACGTGGGGGGAGACCCAGTACTTC. Its protein product is CASSTWGETQYF. The full variable domain, completed using reference TRBV19 and TRBJ2-5, is DGGITQSPKYLFRKEGQNVTLSCEQNLNHDAMYWYRQDPGQGLRLIYYSQIVNDFQKGDIAEGYSVSREKKESFPLTVTSAQKNPTAFYLCASSTWGETQYFGPGTRLLVL.